Listed here is a single T cell receptor (beta chain). Using immunoSEQ multiplex PCR, the repertoire was profiled, and TCRdb retains in-frame clones only, with some absent. The table has approximately 70,000 clones, just under 90% seen once. This entry is derived from a study of blood T cell repertoires in COVID-19. The CDR3 loop spans 15 amino acids. Trimming pared 2 bases from V and 7 bases from J, leaving 15 bases between. In germline, CDR1 is ENHRY, CDR2 SYGVKD. The specimen was peripheral blood. The V and J genes are TRBV10-3 and TRBJ2-1; D is possibly TRBD2 (6 bases). This receptor was identified in a woman of 80 years or more with active COVID-19. The CDR3 reads CAISERQEGRNEQFF. CDR3 in DNA: TGTGCCATCAGTGAGAGGCAGGAGGGGAGGAATGAGCAGTTCTTC.